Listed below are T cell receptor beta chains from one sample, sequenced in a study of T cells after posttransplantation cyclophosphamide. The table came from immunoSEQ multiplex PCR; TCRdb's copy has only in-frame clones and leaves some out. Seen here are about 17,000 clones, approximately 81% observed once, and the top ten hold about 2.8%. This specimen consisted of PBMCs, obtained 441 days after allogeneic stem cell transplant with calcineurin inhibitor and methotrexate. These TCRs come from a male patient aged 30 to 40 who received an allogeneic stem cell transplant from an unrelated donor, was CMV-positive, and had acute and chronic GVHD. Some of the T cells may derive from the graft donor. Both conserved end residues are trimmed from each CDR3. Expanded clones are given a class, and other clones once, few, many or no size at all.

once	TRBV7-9	ATVLAGGPDEQF
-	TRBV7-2	ASSRPGLPPNEQF
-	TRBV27	ASSFSQSWSSYNSPLH
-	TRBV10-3	AIRDNQETQY
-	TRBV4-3	ASSQDPQGVATEAF
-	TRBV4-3	ASSQDRRLAGATDTQY
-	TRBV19	ASTPTSSDGELF
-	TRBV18	ASSPNRGNSGANVLT
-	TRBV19	AASFMSSGYEQY
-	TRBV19	ASTLWAGGMNTGELF
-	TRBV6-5	ASSYRTQDSPLH
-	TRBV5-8	ASSWGGQGSYEQY
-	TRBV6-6	ASAFDGGEAFEQY
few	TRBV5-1	ASSLGGSAQYNEQF